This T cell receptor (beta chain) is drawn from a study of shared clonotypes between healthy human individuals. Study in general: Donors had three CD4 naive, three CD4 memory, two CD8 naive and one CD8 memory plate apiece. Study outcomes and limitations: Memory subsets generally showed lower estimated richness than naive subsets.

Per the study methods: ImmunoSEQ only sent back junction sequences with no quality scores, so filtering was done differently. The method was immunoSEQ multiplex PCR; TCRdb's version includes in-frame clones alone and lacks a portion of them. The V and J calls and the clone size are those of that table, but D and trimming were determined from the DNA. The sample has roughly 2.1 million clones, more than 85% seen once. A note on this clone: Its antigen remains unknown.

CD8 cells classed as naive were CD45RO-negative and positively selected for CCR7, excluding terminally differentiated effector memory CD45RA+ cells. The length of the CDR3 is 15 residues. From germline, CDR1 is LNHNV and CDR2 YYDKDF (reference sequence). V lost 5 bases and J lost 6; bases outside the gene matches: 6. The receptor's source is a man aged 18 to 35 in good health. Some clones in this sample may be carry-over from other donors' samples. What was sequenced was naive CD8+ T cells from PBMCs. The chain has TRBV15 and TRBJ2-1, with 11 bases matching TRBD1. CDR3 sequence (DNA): TGTGCCACCAGCCCCGGGACAGGGGGGAGCAATGAGCAGTTCTTC. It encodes CATSPGTGGSNEQFF.